The T cell receptor (beta chain) described here comes from a study of control samples from healthy donors and cancer patients (dated by TCRdb to 2020 to 2021). The library was generated by the immunoSEQ multiplex PCR assay. Entries here come from immuneACCESS through TCRdb and include only in-frame sequences with V and J called. Some clones fail to appear in such tables; in the studies checked, an unresolved V gene covers under half of the shortfall, and the cause of the remainder is unknown. In this sample the table shows around 55,000 clones, roughly 86% of which occur a single time. The ten largest clones represent approximately 3.4% of the sample. Worth noting for this clone: It has no known antigen specificity. No clone much larger than this one lies a single base away; base qualities are absent.

From the cysteine through the phenylalanine, the CDR3 covers 17 amino acids. Left in the record is the CDR3 DNA by itself, 51 bases read in frame from the first base. The trim is 2 bases for V and 1 base for J, with a gap of 17 bases between the germline ends. CDR1 and CDR2 are drawn from the germline V gene: LGHNT, FRNRAP. The sequence links TRBV12-5 to TRBJ2-5; the D gene cannot be resolved reliably. The origin of this receptor is a man aged 45-60 years in good health. The sample was blood. The nucleotide sequence is TGTGCTAGTGGTTTGTCGCTCGAAAGCCTTCTCCAAGAGACCCAGTACTTC. It is translated as CASGLSLESLLQETQYF.